Shown below are 14 T cell receptor beta chains from a single sample sequenced in a study of identifying expanded T cells in peripheral blood. Data came from immunoSEQ multiplex PCR; TCRdb stores just in-frame clones and leaves some out. The data show fewer than 85,000 clones, 80% to 90% seen once. What was sequenced was blood. The receptors derive from a person aged 18-69 years in good health.

In nucleotides, the CDR3 is TGTGCCAGCAGTTTACCGCGGCCCAAAATTAGGGATACGCAGTATTTT. Its protein is CASSLPRPKIRDTQYF. This chain uses TRBV28 with TRBJ2-3, with D hard to call. The length of the CDR3 is 16 residues. With 2 bases removed from V and 6 bases from J, the gap between germline ends came to 18 bases. Germline V gene data show CDR1 as MDHEN and CDR2 as SYDVKM.

The chain employs TRBV5-5 and TRBJ2-7; 7 nucleotides align to TRBD2. Germline CDR1 SGHKS, CDR2 YYEKEE (reference sequence). The CDR3 extends over 14 amino acids. Germline trimming cut 2 bases from V and 4 bases from J; bases unmatched to any gene: 6. The CDR3: CASSFTGGLYEQYF. CDR3 DNA: TGTGCCAGCAGCTTCACGGGAGGACTTTACGAGCAGTACTTC.

The table lists this clone with a count of one. The rearrangement joins TRBV7-9 to TRBJ1-1; 10 nucleotides agree with TRBD1. The germline V gene encodes CDR1 SEHNR and CDR2 FQNEAQ (reference sequence). This CDR3 is built from 14 residues. J gave up 7 bases and V 2 bases, and 4 bases lay outside the gene matches. The CDR3, as DNA: TGTGCCAGCAGCTTAACAGACAGGGGGCGTGAAGCTTTCTTT. This gives the protein CASSLTDRGREAFF.

The chain links TRBV15 to TRBJ2-7, with no clear D. This CDR3 has 17 residues. CDR1 LNHNV and CDR2 YYDKDF come from the germline V gene (reference sequence). The V end lost 2 bases, the J end lost 5 bases, and 22 bases lay between the germline ends. This CDR3 reads CATSRPKEDRRWDEQYF. DNA for the CDR3: TGTGCCACCAGCAGACCAAAAGAAGACCGTCGGTGGGACGAGCAGTACTTC.

The genes are TRBV6-1 and TRBJ1-1; 7 positions agree with TRBD1. The CDR3 sequence is 16 residues long. J gave up 1 base and V 3 bases, and 8 bases lay outside the gene matches. Germline V gene sequence: CDR1 MNHNS, CDR2 SASEGT. CDR3: CASSDSQGYRNTEAFF. CDR3 nucleotides: TGTGCCAGCAGTGATTCACAGGGGTATAGGAACACTGAAGCTTTCTTT.

The V and J genes are TRBV4-2 and TRBJ2-2; 9 bases match TRBD1. Germline lookup yields CDR1 LGHNA and CDR2 YNFKEQ. V shed 5 bases and J 0 bases; nucleotides not matched to a gene: 7. The CDR3 length is 17 residues. For the CDR3, the DNA is TGTGCCAGCAGCGTTCCCGGGACAGGGTCGAACACCGGGGAGCTGTTTTTT. Its translation: CASSVPGTGSNTGELFF.

The chain couples TRBV5-4 to TRBJ2-7; the match to TRBD2 covers 13 bases. The CDR3 covers 15 residues. Germline V gene sequence: CDR1 SGHNT, CDR2 YYREEE (reference sequence). Trimming removed 4 bases from V and 7 bases from J; junction bases left unmatched: 8. CDR3 coding DNA: TGTGCCAGCAGCCGACGCGGGACTAGCGGGATTGAGCAGTACTTC. This codes for CASSRRGTSGIEQYF.

This clone was counted only a few times. V is TRBV28 and J is TRBJ2-7; no firm D call. The CDR3 covers 15 residues. V lost 4 bases, J lost 3 bases, and 16 bases lay in between. Germline assignment: CDR1 MDHEN and CDR2 SYDVKM. DNA of the CDR3: TGTGCCAGCAGTTCTGAGACAAGAATACTCTACGAGCAGTACTTC. Encoded protein: CASSSETRILYEQYF.

This rearrangement joins TRBV5-6 to TRBJ2-5; no firm D call. The germline CDR1 and CDR2 sequences are SGHDT and YYEEEE. The V end was cut by 1 base, the J end by 2 bases, with 9 bases between. The CDR3 is 14 amino acids. Written as DNA, the CDR3 is TGTGCCAGCAGCTTGACCAGCCTACAAGAGACCCAGTACTTC. It is translated as CASSLTSLQETQYF.

The chain carries TRBV27 and TRBJ2-1, with 8 bases fitting TRBD2. Germline lookup yields CDR1 MNHEY and CDR2 SMNVEV (reference sequence). The length of the CDR3 is 16 residues. V was clipped by 7 bases and J by 2 bases; unmatched bases: 10. The CDR3 region has the DNA TGTGCCAGCATAAGTCGTCCCGGGAGGGCCTACAATGAGCAGTTCTTC. This codes for CASISRPGRAYNEQFF.

The chain links TRBV4-2 to TRBJ2-3; D gene ambiguous. Per germline, CDR1 LGHNA and CDR2 YNFKEQ. Trimming took off 0 bases at V and 5 bases at J, with 21 bases between the two ends. This CDR3 has 18 residues. For the CDR3, the DNA is TGTGCCAGCAGCCAAGAAGCGACCCGAGGTCCCGATGGAGATACGCAGTATTTT. This translates into CASSQEATRGPDGDTQYF.

The chain joins TRBV5-4 to TRBJ2-7, with 10 bases aligning to TRBD1. After removal of 4 bases from V and 7 bases from J, the junction contained 11 bases not matched to a gene. The germline V gene has CDR1 SGHNT and CDR2 YYREEE (reference sequence). The CDR3 is made up of 15 amino acids. The CDR3 protein is CASSTAGTGALEQYF. The CDR3 DNA is TGTGCCAGCAGCACCGCCGGGACAGGGGCTCTAGAGCAGTACTTC.

The chain employs TRBV28 and TRBJ2-7; weak D call: TRBD1 (6 bases). Between the trimmed V and J ends, which lost 6 bases and 2 bases, there was a span of 14 bases. There are 14 residues in the CDR3. Germline V gene sequence: CDR1 MDHEN, CDR2 SYDVKM. The CDR3 coding sequence is TGTGCCAGCAGCCCCGGGACAAGTCCCTACGAGCAGTACTTC. Protein: CASSPGTSPYEQYF.

The genes are TRBV21-1 and TRBJ2-7; TRBD2, the table's D call, was not compared with the DNA. TRBV21-1 is deemed a pseudogene. This CDR3 is 17 amino acids long. DNA of the CDR3: TGTGCCAGCAGCAGAGTAGTGGACGGGATAAACTCCTACGAGCAGTACTTC. Encoded protein: CASSRVVDGINSYEQYF.